A single sample is the source of the 4 T cell receptor beta chains below, sequenced in a study of T cell repertoires in cytomegalovirus infection. TCRdb reanalysed the reads using MiXCR and keeps one entry per CDR3 protein. The table has some 450,000 distinct CDR3 sequences, 30% to 40% seen once. The source material was PBMCs. Receptors were obtained from a human donor in good health (CMV status not recorded). Some clones in this sample may be carry-over from other donors' samples.

V and J are TRBV6-1 and TRBJ1-5; TRBD1 matches at 9 bases. This CDR3 is built from 15 residues. Germline V lookup: CDR1 MNHNS, CDR2 SASEGT. V lost 2 bases, J lost 7 bases, and 6 bases stayed unmatched. CDR3 DNA sequence: TGTGCCAGCAGTGAATGGACAGGGGTTGGACAGCCCCAGCATTTT. It specifies CASSEWTGVGQPQHF.

This clonotype was seen repeatedly, ten times or more. The chain couples TRBV7-2 to TRBJ1-5; D gene ambiguous. CDR3 length: 13 amino acids. The germline CDR1 and CDR2 sequences are SGHTA and FQGNSA. Trimming removed 6 bases at V and 1 base at J, with 7 bases between. The CDR3 DNA reads as TGTGCCAGCAGTCGCAGGAGCAATCAGCCCCAGCATTTT. As protein: CASSRRSNQPQHF.

V usage is TRBV19 and J usage is TRBJ2-1; D possibly corresponds to TRBD1 (5 bases). The CDR3 consists of 15 residues. V was trimmed by 8 bases and J by 4 bases, leaving 18 bases between them. The germline V gene has CDR1 LNHDA and CDR2 SQIVND (reference sequence). The DNA for the CDR3 is TGTGCCAGTGACGGCGGACATGGGAAATACAATGAGCAGTTCTTC. Protein: CASDGGHGKYNEQFF.

Worth noting for this clonotype: It may be a read error: a sequence one base away is much more abundant. V usage is TRBV11-1 and J usage is TRBJ1-1; D remains ambiguous. This CDR3 spans 12 amino acids. With 7 bases removed from V and 4 bases from J, the gap between germline ends came to 10 bases. CDR1 is SGHAT, CDR2 FQDESV, per germline (reference sequence). The CDR3 protein is CASKGVGTEAFF. The CDR3 DNA reads as TGTGCCAGCAAAGGAGTGGGCACTGAAGCTTTCTTT.